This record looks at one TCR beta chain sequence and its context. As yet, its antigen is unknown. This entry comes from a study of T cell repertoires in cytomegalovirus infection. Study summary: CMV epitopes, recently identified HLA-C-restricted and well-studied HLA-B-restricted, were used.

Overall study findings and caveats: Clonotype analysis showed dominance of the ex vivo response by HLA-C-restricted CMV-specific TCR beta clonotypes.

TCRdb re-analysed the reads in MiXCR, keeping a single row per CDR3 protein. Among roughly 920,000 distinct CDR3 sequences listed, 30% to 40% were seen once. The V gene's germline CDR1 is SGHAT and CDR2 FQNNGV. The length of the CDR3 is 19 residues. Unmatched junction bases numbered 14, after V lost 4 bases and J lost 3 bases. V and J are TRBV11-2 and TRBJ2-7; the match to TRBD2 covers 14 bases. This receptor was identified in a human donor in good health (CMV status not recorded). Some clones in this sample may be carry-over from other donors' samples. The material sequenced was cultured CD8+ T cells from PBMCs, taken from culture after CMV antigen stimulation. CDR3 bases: TGTGCCAGCAGCTCCGAGGGACTAGCGGGGGCCGCCGGGAACTACGAGCAGTACGTC. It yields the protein CASSSEGLAGAAGNYEQYV.